This TCR beta chain was found in a study of cytomegalovirus exposure and HLA in healthy donors. Germline CDR1 MDHEN, CDR2 SYDVKM. The length of the CDR3 is 12 residues. V dropped 10 bases and J dropped 8 bases, with 14 bases sitting between them. Primers for the PCR totalled 60 Vbeta and 13 Jbeta. Only in-frame clones appear in the TCRdb table, and some are missing; sequencing was by immunoSEQ multiplex PCR. Of approximately 260,000 clones listed, about nine tenths are singletons. The V gene is TRBV28, the J gene TRBJ1-4; maybe TRBD1 (6 bases). Sequenced sample: PBMCs. This clonotype was sampled from a girl aged 2 to 10 in good health and CMV-seronegative. The chain's CDR3 is CAIQGFGEKLFF. The CDR3 DNA sequence: TGTGCCATACAGGGATTTGGGGAAAAACTGTTTTTT.